These T cell receptor beta chains were read from a single sample in a study of cytomegalovirus exposure and HLA in healthy donors. The table came from immunoSEQ multiplex PCR; TCRdb's copy has only in-frame clones and leaves some out. This listing includes approximately 120,000 clones. Sequencing was performed on PBMCs. These receptor sequences come from a man between 18 and 29 years old in good health and CMV-seronegative. Each CDR3 is given without its conserved first and last residue. The order of the fields is D gene, J gene, V gene, CDR3 protein. D genes are given only for firm matches.

>TRBD1|TRBJ1-4|TRBV28
ASSSLTPTYRGTNEKLF
>NA|TRBJ2-5|TRBV27
ASSPQLTVRETQY
>TRBD2|TRBJ2-1|TRBV5-1
ASSLGVTSGRTTDNEQF
>NA|TRBJ2-5|TRBV7-8
ASSLLFGGETQY
>NA|TRBJ2-5|TRBV7-9
ASKGNRGGETQY
>TRBD1|TRBJ2-3|TRBV29-1
SISTGGADTQY
>NA|TRBJ1-5|TRBV29-1
SVEGGIDQPQH
>TRBD2|TRBJ2-7|TRBV18
ASSPVITSGNYEQY
>TRBD1|TRBJ1-2|TRBV10-3
AITLDRGDTGYT
>TRBD1|TRBJ1-1|TRBV5-1
ASRQGENTEAF
>TRBD2|TRBJ2-7|TRBV2
ASRGTGKTSGSDHEQY
>TRBD2|TRBJ2-7|TRBV28
ASSLAGGYEQY
>NA|TRBJ1-2|TRBV18
ASETKILGGLAHGYT
>NA|TRBJ2-1|TRBV10-2
ASSERTRNNEQF
>TRBD1|TRBJ1-4|TRBV6-1
ASRLQGAANEKLF
>NA|TRBJ1-1|TRBV5-5
ASSFQGAVGTEAF
>TRBD2|TRBJ2-7|TRBV7-2
ASSLASGLAGGREQY
>NA|TRBJ2-7|TRBV2
ASSRQVTYEQY
>NA|TRBJ1-5|TRBV25-1
ASRGGDSNQPQH
>NA|TRBJ1-1|TRBV5-6
ASSFIVPNTEAF
>TRBD1|TRBJ2-5|TRBV28
ASGTRQGRETQY
>NA|TRBJ2-7|TRBV10-1
ASSFGGEQY
>NA|TRBJ1-5|TRBV19
ASSSLPAGDSNQPQH
>NA|TRBJ1-6|TRBV6-1
ATTRSSYNSPLH
>NA|TRBJ1-2|TRBV30
AWRTPGRGSYGYT
>NA|TRBJ2-6|TRBV5-1
ASSSQSGRRNSGANVLT
>NA|TRBJ2-5|TRBV5-8
ASSLSRMETQY
>TRBD1|TRBJ1-4|TRBV4-1
ASSPDRVLTNEKLF
>TRBD1|TRBJ1-2|TRBV29-1
SVNQWTGGSSYGYT
>NA|TRBJ1-2|TRBV6-5
ASSSSARNGYT
>TRBD2|TRBJ2-5|TRBV9
ASSAEIGLADQETQY
>TRBD2|TRBJ2-7|TRBV7-2
ASSLAPAVQAGGNPYEQY
>NA|TRBJ2-1|TRBV4-1
ASSGDFEQF
>NA|TRBJ1-1|TRBV27
ASSLSPSGEAF
>NA|NA|TRBV10-2
ATATVSYEQY
>TRBD1|TRBJ1-1|TRBV19
ASINTGGTEAF
>NA|TRBJ1-3|TRBV29-1
SVVPARGNTIY
>NA|TRBJ1-2|TRBV12-5
ASGLVGGGNGYT
>TRBD2|TRBJ2-5|TRBV11-2
ASSLDFLAGGRETQY
>TRBD1|TRBJ1-2|TRBV28
ASREPGQDYGYT
>NA|TRBJ2-7|TRBV7-9
ASSLAFPRGGQY
>NA|TRBJ2-6|TRBV2
AGTTQGSGANVLT
>TRBD1|TRBJ1-1|TRBV5-1
ASSSGTANTEAF
>TRBD1|TRBJ2-7|TRBV4-1
ASSPADRAYSYEQY
>NA|TRBJ1-5|TRBV28
ASSPVPGGQPQH
>TRBD1|TRBJ1-1|TRBV29-1
SVGTGGRTEAF
>NA|TRBJ1-1|TRBV30
AWSAGGLAF